This T cell receptor beta chain derives from a study of OX40 agonist ivuxolimab in advanced cancers. Background on the study: The study gave patients intravenous ivuxolimab at 0.01 to 10 mg/kg every 2 weeks.

There are 14 residues in the CDR3. Germline assignment: CDR1 LGHNA and CDR2 YSLEER. The J segment lost 5 bases and the V segment lost 4 bases, leaving 2 bases of the junction unmatched. Measured with immunoSEQ multiplex PCR; TCRdb has only the in-frame clones, and not every one. The table lists 55,000 to 70,000 clones, 70% to 90% of them singletons. The sequencing used CD4+ or CD8+ T cells sorted from blood, collected in a trial of the OX40 agonist ivuxolimab. The rearrangement links TRBV4-3 to TRBJ2-7; 13 bases agree with TRBD2. This TCR derives from an adult with an advanced solid tumor such as melanoma, head and neck, liver or kidney cancer. DNA for the CDR3: TGCGCCAGCAGCCGAGGACTAGCGGGGGACGAGCAGTACTTC. It is translated as CASSRGLAGDEQYF.